The clone carrying this T cell receptor beta chain showed up just once. As yet, its antigen is unknown. The data are from a study of cytomegalovirus exposure and HLA in healthy donors. Researchers ran the PCR with 60 Vbeta and 13 Jbeta primers. Clones were sequenced by immunoSEQ multiplex PCR, and TCRdb holds only the in-frame ones, with some missing. The table includes under 250,000 clones, around 85% detected once. The V end lost 2 bases, the J end lost 1 base, and 16 bases lay between the germline ends. This CDR3 is built from 17 residues. Germline V lookup: CDR1 MDHEN, CDR2 SYDVKM. Study results and caveats: In an earlier analysis, productive rearrangement rates for most beta V segments clustered near 87% or 30%.

This sequence was found in a human donor in good health. The chain joins TRBV28 to TRBJ2-3; D gene uncertain. Sample: PBMCs. CDR3 DNA sequence: TGTGCCAGCAGTTTAGGTTCTTTTGCGCAGGGCACAGATACGCAGTATTTT. Translating it yields CASSLGSFAQGTDTQYF.